The sequence of this TCR beta chain was determined in a study of control samples from healthy donors and cancer patients. The V end lost 3 bases, the J end lost 8 bases, and 15 bases lay between the germline ends. From germline, CDR1 is KGHDR and CDR2 SFDVKD. This CDR3 contains 14 residues. Data came from immunoSEQ multiplex PCR; TCRdb stores just in-frame clones and leaves some out. Counted here are 80,000 to 100,000 clones, around nine tenths occurring once; the ten biggest clones make up approximately 3%. The sequencing input was blood. This clonotype originated in a human donor in good health. The donor label of this sample is uncertain. V is TRBV24-1 and J is TRBJ1-2; unclear D gene. The CDR3, as DNA: TGTGCCACCAGTGATGGTCGCAGCCTGGGAGGCTACACCTTC. This encodes CATSDGRSLGGYTF.